A single sample is the source of the 14 T cell receptor beta chains below, sequenced in a study of T cell responses to AZD1222 COVID-19 vaccine. The repertoire was sequenced with immunoSEQ multiplex PCR; TCRdb's copy has only in-frame clones and lacks some. Of more than 110,000 clones in the sample, around 85% were seen once. The sample in question was peripheral blood, obtained on day 0 of AZD1222 vaccination. These TCRs come from an adult in good health.

The rearrangement uses TRBV3-1 (or the pseudogene TRBV3-2) and TRBJ1-2; D not certain. This CDR3 comprises 13 residues. Germline V gene data show CDR1 as LGHDT and CDR2 as YNNKEL (reference sequence). The V end was cut by 2 bases, the J end by 4 bases, with 8 bases between. The CDR3 here is CASSQSLVYGYTF. CDR3 coding DNA: TGTGCCAGCAGCCAATCGCTCGTCTATGGCTACACCTTC.

The rearrangement links TRBV27 to TRBJ1-3; possibly TRBD1 for D (6 bases). The CDR3 extends over 15 amino acids. Germline V CDR1 and CDR2: MNHEY, SMNVEV (reference sequence). Trimming stripped 8 bases from V and 6 bases from J, with 20 bases between. This CDR3 reads CASSGGGGALNTIYF. In DNA, the CDR3 is TGTGCCAGCTCCGGCGGCGGGGGGGCCCTAAACACCATATATTTT.

CDR3 sequence: CASRGTNGQETQYF. As DNA, the CDR3 is TGTGCCAGCAGGGGGACCAACGGTCAAGAGACCCAGTACTTC. The chain combines TRBV2 with TRBJ2-5; D is possibly TRBD1 or TRBD2 (5 bases each). The V and J ends lost 6 bases and 2 bases respectively, with 13 bases between them. The germline gives CDR1 SNHLY, CDR2 FYNNEI. There are 14 residues in the CDR3. The complete variable domain, with remaining parts taken from reference TRBV2 and TRBJ2-5, reads EPEVTQTPSHQVTQMGQEVILRCVPISNHLYFYWYRQILGQKVEFLVSFYNNEISEKSEIFDDQFSVERPDGSNFTLKIRSTKLEDSAMYFCASRGTNGQETQYFGPGTRLLVL.

This chain links TRBV2 with TRBJ1-1; no firm D call. The CDR3 extends over 13 amino acids. Germline V lookup: CDR1 SNHLY, CDR2 FYNNEI. Trimming took off 6 bases at V and 1 base at J, with 9 bases between the two ends. The CDR3, as DNA: TGTGCCAGCAGCGGGCAGCAGAACACTGAAGCTTTCTTT. It specifies CASSGQQNTEAFF.

The V and J genes are TRBV19 and TRBJ2-1, with TRBD2 matching 13 bases. This CDR3 spans 17 amino acids. Trimming at V came to 1 base and at J to 5 bases, leaving 5 bases not matched to a gene. Germline CDR1 LNHDA, CDR2 SQIVND (reference sequence). This chain's CDR3 is CASSIATSGRHNNEQFF. CDR3 nucleotide sequence: TGTGCCAGTAGTATAGCGACTAGCGGGAGGCATAACAATGAGCAGTTCTTC. The full variable domain, with the rest looked up from reference TRBV19 and TRBJ2-1, is DGGITQSPKYLFRKEGQNVTLSCEQNLNHDAMYWYRQDPGQGLRLIYYSQIVNDFQKGDIAEGYSVSREKKESFPLTVTSAQKNPTAFYLCASSIATSGRHNNEQFFGPGTRLTVL.

A few counts support this clone. The chain recombines TRBV3-1 (or the pseudogene TRBV3-2) with TRBJ2-1; TRBD1 matches at 8 bases. This CDR3 spans 16 amino acids. Germline loops: CDR1 LGHDT, CDR2 YNNKEL (reference sequence). Losses at the gene ends were 3 bases for V and 5 bases for J; bases not matched to a gene: 9. The CDR3 region is CASSHTGQGPHNEQFF. CDR3 in DNA: TGTGCCAGCAGCCATACAGGACAGGGCCCCCACAATGAGCAGTTCTTC.

The chain combines TRBV7-8 with TRBJ2-7; 9 nucleotides match TRBD1. CDR3 size: 16 residues. Losses at the gene ends were 6 bases for V and 7 bases for J; bases not matched to a gene: 16. The germline V gene encodes CDR1 SGHVS and CDR2 FQNEAQ. CDR3 nucleotides: TGTGCCAGCAGTTTTCCCGGTGACAGGGGGGTCGGGGAGCAGTACTTC. Its translation: CASSFPGDRGVGEQYF.

The chain has TRBV4-1 and TRBJ2-1; a weak D match, TRBD1 (6 bases). Looked up from germline, CDR1 is MGHRA and CDR2 is YSYEKL. The CDR3 extends over 15 amino acids. V dropped 0 bases and J dropped 4 bases, with 10 bases sitting between them. CDR3 amino acids: CASSQEHRVYNEQFF. The DNA of the CDR3 is TGCGCCAGCAGCCAAGAGCACAGGGTGTACAATGAGCAGTTCTTC.

This clone was counted between two and nine times. J is TRBJ1-1 and V is TRBV6-5; no clear D gene. V lost 0 bases, J lost 8 bases, and 7 bases lay in between. Germline V gene lookup returns CDR1 MNHEY and CDR2 SVGAGI. This CDR3 is 12 amino acids long. The chain's CDR3 is CASSYSNGEAFF. CDR3 DNA: TGTGCCAGCAGTTACTCGAACGGGGAAGCTTTCTTT.

V usage is TRBV5-4 and J usage is TRBJ2-7, with D perhaps matching TRBD2 (6 bases). V was shortened by 3 bases and J by 4 bases, with 11 bases between the two germline ends. CDR1 and CDR2 (germline): SGHNT, YYREEE (reference sequence). The CDR3 sequence is 13 residues long. CDR3: CASSWGDQYEQYF. The CDR3 DNA reads as TGTGCCAGCAGCTGGGGGGACCAGTACGAGCAGTACTTC.

V gene TRBV7-9 combines with J gene TRBJ2-1, with unresolved D. The CDR3 length is 11 residues. Germline CDR1 and CDR2: SEHNR and FQNEAQ (reference sequence). V shed 4 bases and J shed 9 bases, with 7 bases lying between them. The chain's CDR3 is CASSSSVEQFF. CDR3 sequence (DNA): TGTGCCAGCAGCTCTAGTGTTGAGCAGTTCTTC. Supplemented by reference TRBV7-9 and TRBJ2-1, the full variable domain reads DTGVSQNPRHKITKRGQNVTFRCDPISEHNRLYWYRQTLGQGPEFLTYFQNEAQLEKSRLLSDRFSAERPKGSFSTLEIQRTEQGDSAMYLCASSSSVEQFFGPGTRLTVL.

J is TRBJ1-6 and V is TRBV6-4, with TRBD1 identical over 8 bases. This CDR3 is built from 14 residues. Germline V gene sequence: CDR1 MRHNA, CDR2 SNTAGT. The ends lost 4 bases at V and 9 bases at J; junction bases unmatched: 5. The CDR3 coding sequence is TGTGCCAGCAGTGCGACAGGGGTCCCTTCACCCCTCCACTTT. Encoded protein: CASSATGVPSPLHF.

The chain joins TRBV9 to TRBJ1-1, with D possibly matching TRBD1 (5 bases). This CDR3 comprises 15 residues. Germline CDR1 and CDR2: SGDLS and YYNGEE. V lost 3 bases and J 3 bases, leaving 15 bases between the germline ends. This chain's CDR3 is CASSGSGRGHTEAFF. As DNA, the CDR3 is TGTGCCAGCAGCGGGTCAGGGAGGGGACACACTGAAGCTTTCTTT. The full variable domain, in which reference TRBV9 and TRBJ1-1 provide the parts outside the CDR3, is DSGVTQTPKHLITATGQRVTLRCSPRSGDLSVYWYQQSLDQGLQFLIQYYNGEERAKGNILERFSAQQFPDLHSELNLSSLELGDSALYFCASSGSGRGHTEAFFGQGTRLTVV.

The chain recombines TRBV7-6 with TRBJ1-1, with D perhaps matching TRBD1 (5 bases). Germline loops: CDR1 SGHVS, CDR2 FNYEAQ. V lost 3 bases, J lost 11 bases, and 25 bases lay in between. The CDR3 is 16 amino acids. CDR3 nucleotides: TGTGCCAGCAGCTTGGACACGACGGGCAGTGCCTTGATGGCTTTCTTT. Translation gives CASSLDTTGSALMAFF.